This T cell receptor (beta chain) was obtained from a study of CD8 T cells in ankylosing spondylitis. The ends were cut back, 0 bases at V and 0 bases at J, with 27 bases in the middle. Germline values: CDR1 LNHNV, CDR2 YYDKDF (reference sequence). CDR3 size: 21 residues. Study results and limitations: Ankylosing spondylitis blood appeared to carry a characteristic TCR beta motif of several highly homologous variants. Disease-linked clones reportedly showed significant enrichment in matched ankylosing spondylitis synovial fluid.

Quantitative 5'-RACE with molecular barcodes generated TCR beta libraries. One entry per CDR3 protein, called by TCRdb with MiXCR from the 5' RACE reads. The sample records about 220,000 distinct CDR3 sequences, 6% to 8.5% being singletons. A remark on this clonotype: Its specificity is not known.

The TCR comes from a male donor with ankylosing spondylitis. The material sequenced was blood, either unsorted or a sorted T cell fraction (not recorded which). This rearrangement joins TRBV15 to TRBJ2-7; D is uncertain. The CDR3 here is CATSRDWVASSGPPSSYEQYF. DNA for the CDR3: TGTGCCACCAGCAGAGATTGGGTGGCCAGCTCCGGACCCCCCAGCTCCTACGAGCAGTACTTC.